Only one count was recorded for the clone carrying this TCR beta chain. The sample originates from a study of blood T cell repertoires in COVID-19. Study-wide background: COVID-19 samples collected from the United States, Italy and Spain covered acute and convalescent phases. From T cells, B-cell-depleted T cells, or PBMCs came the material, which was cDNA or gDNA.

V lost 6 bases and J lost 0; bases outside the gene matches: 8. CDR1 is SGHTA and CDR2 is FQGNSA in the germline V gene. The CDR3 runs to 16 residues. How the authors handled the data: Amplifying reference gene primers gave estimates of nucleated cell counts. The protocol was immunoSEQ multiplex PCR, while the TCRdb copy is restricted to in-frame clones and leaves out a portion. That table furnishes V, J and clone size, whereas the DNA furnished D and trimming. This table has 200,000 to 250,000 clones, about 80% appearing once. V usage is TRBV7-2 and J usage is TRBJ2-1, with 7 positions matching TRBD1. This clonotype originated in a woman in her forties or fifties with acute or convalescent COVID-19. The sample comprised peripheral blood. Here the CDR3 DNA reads TGTGCCAGCAGATCGACAGGGACCATCTCCTACAATGAGCAGTTCTTC. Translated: CASRSTGTISYNEQFF.